These T cell receptor beta chains were read from a single sample in a study of CD4 T cells in relation to SARS-CoV-2 and coronaviruses. Using immunoSEQ multiplex PCR, the repertoire was profiled, and TCRdb retains in-frame clones only, with some absent. This table holds 30,000 or so clones, less than 80% found once. These receptors' antigens are unknown. The sequencing sample was made of CD4+ T cells from PBMCs, cultured in vitro. The receptors stem from a human donor in good health. CDR3s include the opening cysteine and the closing phenylalanine or tryptophan.

TRBV4-1	TRBJ2-4	CASSHGRVAKNIQYF
TRBV4-2	TRBJ2-1	CASSQREGSYNEQFF
TRBV4-3	TRBJ1-6	CASSQETGQYSPLHF
TRBV10-3	TRBJ1-4	CAISASTGTNEKLFF
TRBV2	TRBJ2-7	CASSEYSPTF
TRBV19	TRBJ2-6	CASSIGVSGANVLTF
TRBV4-3	TRBJ1-2	CASSRGAGVGGGYTF
TRBV2	TRBJ1-1	CASSGLSGETEAFF
TRBV4-3	TRBJ2-3	CASSQVPLWGESPPLDTDTQYF
TRBV20-1	TRBJ1-3	CSADLGNTIYF
TRBV9	TRBJ2-2	CASSVVSNTGELFF
TRBV5-1	TRBJ2-1	CASTPSAGGQLEQFF
TRBV6-2/TRBV6-3	TRBJ2-3	CASSMGTDTQYF
TRBV18	TRBJ2-3	CASSLGQGDLDTQYF
TRBV10-3	TRBJ2-7	CAIMSGRGSYEQYF
TRBV19	TRBJ2-5	CASSTSPSGVETQYF
TRBV7-2	TRBJ2-7	CASSAQGERVDEQYF
TRBV7-2	TRBJ1-1	CASSADRVGTEAFF
TRBV6-5	TRBJ2-1	CASSLEGQNYNEQFF
TRBV15	TRBJ2-2	CATSSGVWNTGELFF
TRBV5-4	TRBJ2-7	CASSTPQALRNEQYF
TRBV7-9	TRBJ1-1	CASSSRQGLLLNTEAFF
TRBV10-1	TRBJ1-1	CASRTTEAFF
TRBV5-1	TRBJ1-4	CASSPPQGGEKLFF
TRBV4-1	TRBJ2-2	CASSQGLAGRGGELFF
TRBV6-6	TRBJ2-7	CASRLWGTGAYEQYF
TRBV7-2	TRBJ2-5	CASSLMGGGETQYF
TRBV7-2	TRBJ2-2	CASRRSGTGGTGELFF
TRBV7-9	TRBJ2-2	CASSGRLGAGADGELFF
TRBV7-2	TRBJ1-1	CASSLQENTEAFF
TRBV19	TRBJ2-5	CASRQSGETQYF
TRBV14	TRBJ2-5	CASSLRAPGQETQYF
TRBV21-1	TRBJ1-1	CASRMKTEAFF
TRBV10-3	TRBJ2-7	CAISTGTPSYEQYF
TRBV2	TRBJ2-3	CASRGFGETDTQYF